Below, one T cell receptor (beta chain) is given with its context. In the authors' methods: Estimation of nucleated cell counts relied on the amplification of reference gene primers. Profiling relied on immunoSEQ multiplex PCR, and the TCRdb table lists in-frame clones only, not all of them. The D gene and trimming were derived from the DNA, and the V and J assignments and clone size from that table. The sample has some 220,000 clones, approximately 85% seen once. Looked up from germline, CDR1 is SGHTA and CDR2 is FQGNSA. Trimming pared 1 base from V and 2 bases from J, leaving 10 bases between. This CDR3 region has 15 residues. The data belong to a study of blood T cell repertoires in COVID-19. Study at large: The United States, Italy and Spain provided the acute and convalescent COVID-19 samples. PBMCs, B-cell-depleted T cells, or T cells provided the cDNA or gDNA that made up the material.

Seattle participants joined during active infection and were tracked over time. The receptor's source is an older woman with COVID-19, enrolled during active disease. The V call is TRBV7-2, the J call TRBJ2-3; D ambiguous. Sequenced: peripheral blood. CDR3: CASSLVVKPTDTQYF. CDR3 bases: TGTGCCAGCAGCTTAGTAGTCAAACCCACAGATACGCAGTATTTT.